This T cell receptor (beta chain) originates from a study of breast tumors, draining lymph nodes, adjacent tissues. This clonotype was found once. The antigen is undetermined. TCRdb itself ran the multiplex PCR reads through MiXCR, one entry per CDR3 protein. The sample lists roughly 21,000 distinct CDR3 sequences; approximately 49% were seen once. Germline V gene sequence: CDR1 SQVTM, CDR2 ANQGSEA. Trimming took 4 bases from V and 8 from J, leaving 11 bases between them. The length of the CDR3 is 11 residues. Study findings and constraints: Findings are consistent with lymph node origin and intratumoral expansion of most tumor T cells.

V gene TRBV29-1 combines with J gene TRBJ1-1, with unresolved D. The origin of this receptor is a female donor with breast cancer. Some clones in this sample may be carry-over from other donors' samples. Sequencing was carried out using breast tumor tissue. The CDR3 sequence is CSVARSREAFF. The CDR3 DNA is TGCAGCGTTGCTCGTAGCAGGGAAGCTTTCTTT. The whole variable domain, filled in from reference TRBV29-1 and TRBJ1-1, reads SAVISQKPSRDICQRGTSLTIQCQVDSQVTMMFWYRQQPGQSLTLIATANQGSEATYESGFVIDKFPISRPNLTFSTLTVSNMSPEDSSIYLCSVARSREAFFGQGTRLTVV.